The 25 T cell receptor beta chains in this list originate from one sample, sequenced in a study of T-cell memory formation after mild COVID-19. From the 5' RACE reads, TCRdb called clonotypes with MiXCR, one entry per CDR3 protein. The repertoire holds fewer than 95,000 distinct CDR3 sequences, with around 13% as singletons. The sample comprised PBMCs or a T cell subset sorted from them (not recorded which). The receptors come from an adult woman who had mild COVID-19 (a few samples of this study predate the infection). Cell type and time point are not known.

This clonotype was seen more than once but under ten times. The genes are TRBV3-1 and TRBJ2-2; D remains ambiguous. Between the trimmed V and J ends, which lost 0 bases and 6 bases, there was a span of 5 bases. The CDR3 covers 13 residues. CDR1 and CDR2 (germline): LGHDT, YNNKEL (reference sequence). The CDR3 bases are TGTGCCAGCAGCCAAGAGCCAGCCGGGGAGCTGTTTTTT. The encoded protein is CASSQEPAGELFF.

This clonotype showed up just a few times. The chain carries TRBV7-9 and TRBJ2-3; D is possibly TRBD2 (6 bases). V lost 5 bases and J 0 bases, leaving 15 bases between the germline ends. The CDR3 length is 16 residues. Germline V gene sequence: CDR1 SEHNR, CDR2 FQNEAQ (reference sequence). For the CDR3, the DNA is TGTGCCAGCAGCCTGGGACTTGTGACTAGCACAGATACGCAGTATTTT. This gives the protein CASSLGLVTSTDTQYF.

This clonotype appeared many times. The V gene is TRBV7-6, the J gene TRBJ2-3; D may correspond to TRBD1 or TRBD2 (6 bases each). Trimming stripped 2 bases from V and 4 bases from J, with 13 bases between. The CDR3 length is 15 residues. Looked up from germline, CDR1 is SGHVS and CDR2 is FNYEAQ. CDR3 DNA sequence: TGTGCCAGCAGCTTAATAGGGGGGCCTGCAGATACGCAGTATTTT. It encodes CASSLIGGPADTQYF.

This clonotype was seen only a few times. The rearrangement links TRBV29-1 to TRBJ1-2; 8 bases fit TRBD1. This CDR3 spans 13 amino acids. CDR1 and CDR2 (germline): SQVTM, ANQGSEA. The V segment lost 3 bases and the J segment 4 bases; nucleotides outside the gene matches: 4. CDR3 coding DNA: TGCAGCGTTGATTCGACAGGGGCCTATGGCTACACCTTC. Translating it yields CSVDSTGAYGYTF. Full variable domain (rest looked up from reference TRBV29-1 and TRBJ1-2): SAVISQKPSRDICQRGTSLTIQCQVDSQVTMMFWYRQQPGQSLTLIATANQGSEATYESGFVIDKFPISRPNLTFSTLTVSNMSPEDSSIYLCSVDSTGAYGYTFGSGTRLTVV.

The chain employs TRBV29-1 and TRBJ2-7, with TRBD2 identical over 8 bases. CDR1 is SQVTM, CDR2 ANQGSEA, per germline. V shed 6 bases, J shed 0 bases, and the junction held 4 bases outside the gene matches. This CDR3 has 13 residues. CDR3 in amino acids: CSVPSGSSYEQYF. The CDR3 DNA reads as TGCAGCGTCCCAAGCGGGAGCTCCTACGAGCAGTACTTC.

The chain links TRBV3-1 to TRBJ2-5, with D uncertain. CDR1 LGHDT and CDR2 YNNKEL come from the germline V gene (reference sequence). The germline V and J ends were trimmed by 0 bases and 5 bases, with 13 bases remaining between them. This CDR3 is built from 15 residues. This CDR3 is CASSQDTYTEETQYF. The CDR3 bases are TGTGCCAGCAGCCAAGATACGTACACCGAGGAGACCCAGTACTTC.

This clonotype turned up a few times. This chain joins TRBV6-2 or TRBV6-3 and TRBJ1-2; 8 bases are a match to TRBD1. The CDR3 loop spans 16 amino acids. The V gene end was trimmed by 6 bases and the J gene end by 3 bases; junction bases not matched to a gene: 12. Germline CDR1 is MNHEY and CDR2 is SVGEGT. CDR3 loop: CASSSSTGDYDYGYTF. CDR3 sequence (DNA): TGTGCCAGCAGCTCCTCGACAGGGGATTACGACTATGGCTACACCTTC.

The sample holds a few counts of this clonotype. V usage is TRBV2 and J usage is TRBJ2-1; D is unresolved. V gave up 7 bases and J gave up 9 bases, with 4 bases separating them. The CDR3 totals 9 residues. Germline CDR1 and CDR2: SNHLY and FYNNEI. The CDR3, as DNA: TGTGCCAGCACGTCTGAGCAGTTCTTC. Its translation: CASTSEQFF.

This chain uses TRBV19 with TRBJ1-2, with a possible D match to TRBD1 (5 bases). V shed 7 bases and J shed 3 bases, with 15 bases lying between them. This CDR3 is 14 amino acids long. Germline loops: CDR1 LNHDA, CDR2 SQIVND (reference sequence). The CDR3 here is CASTEGMGDYGYTF. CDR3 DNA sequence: TGTGCCAGTACTGAAGGGATGGGGGACTATGGCTACACCTTC.

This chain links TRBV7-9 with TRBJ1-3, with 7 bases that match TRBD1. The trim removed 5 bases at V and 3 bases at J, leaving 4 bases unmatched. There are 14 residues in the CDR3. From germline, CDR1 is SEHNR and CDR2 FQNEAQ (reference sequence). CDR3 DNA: TGTGCCAGCAGCCCACAGGGGAATGGAAACACCATATATTTT. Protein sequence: CASSPQGNGNTIYF.

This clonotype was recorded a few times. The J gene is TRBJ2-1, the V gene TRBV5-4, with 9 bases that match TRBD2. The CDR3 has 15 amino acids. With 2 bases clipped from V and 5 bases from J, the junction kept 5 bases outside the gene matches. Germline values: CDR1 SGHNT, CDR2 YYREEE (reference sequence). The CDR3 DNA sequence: TGTGCCAGCAGCTTTACTAGCGGGTGGGACAATGAGCAGTTCTTC. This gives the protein CASSFTSGWDNEQFF.

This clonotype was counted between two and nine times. In DNA form, the CDR3 reads TGCGCCAGCAGCCAAGATGGCCCGAACACTGAAGCTTTCTTT. Amino acid sequence: CASSQDGPNTEAFF. The V and J genes are TRBV4-3 and TRBJ1-1; D gene uncertain. V was cut by 0 bases and J by 1 base, with 6 bases left in between. The CDR3 runs 14 residues. From germline, CDR1 is LGHNA and CDR2 YSLEER.

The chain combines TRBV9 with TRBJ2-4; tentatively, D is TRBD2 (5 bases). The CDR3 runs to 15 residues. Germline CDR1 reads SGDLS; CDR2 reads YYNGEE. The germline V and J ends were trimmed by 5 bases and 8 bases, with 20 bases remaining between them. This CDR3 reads CASSDEPASPDIQYF. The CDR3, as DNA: TGTGCCAGCAGTGACGAACCGGCTAGCCCTGACATTCAGTACTTC.

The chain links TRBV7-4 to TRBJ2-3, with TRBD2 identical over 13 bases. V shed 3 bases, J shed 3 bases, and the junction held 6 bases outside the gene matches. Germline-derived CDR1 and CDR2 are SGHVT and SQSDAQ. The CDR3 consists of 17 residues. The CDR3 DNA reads TGTGCCAGCAGCTTTGGACTAGCGGGGGCCCCGACAGATACGCAGTATTTT. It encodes CASSFGLAGAPTDTQYF.

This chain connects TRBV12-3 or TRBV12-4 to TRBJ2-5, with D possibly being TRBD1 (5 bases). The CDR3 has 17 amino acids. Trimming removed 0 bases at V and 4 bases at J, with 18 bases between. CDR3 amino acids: CASSLAMGRTPRETQYF. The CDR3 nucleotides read TGTGCCAGCAGTTTAGCGATGGGTCGGACACCTCGAGAGACCCAGTACTTC.

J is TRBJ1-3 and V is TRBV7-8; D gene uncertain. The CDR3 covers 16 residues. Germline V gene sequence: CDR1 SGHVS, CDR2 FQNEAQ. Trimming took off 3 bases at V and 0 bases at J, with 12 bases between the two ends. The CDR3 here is CASSFPAEYSGNTIYF. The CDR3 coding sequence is TGTGCCAGCAGCTTCCCCGCGGAGTACTCTGGAAACACCATATATTTT. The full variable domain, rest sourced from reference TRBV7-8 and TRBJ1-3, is GAGVSQSPRYKVAKRGQDVALRCDPISGHVSLFWYQQALGQGPEFLTYFQNEAQLDKSGLPSDRFFAERPEGSVSTLKIQRTQQEDSAVYLCASSFPAEYSGNTIYFGEGSWLTVV.

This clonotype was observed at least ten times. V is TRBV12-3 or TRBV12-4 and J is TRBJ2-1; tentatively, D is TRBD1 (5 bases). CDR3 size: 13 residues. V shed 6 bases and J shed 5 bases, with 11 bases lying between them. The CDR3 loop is CASSPDSDNEQFF. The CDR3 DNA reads TGTGCCAGCAGCCCCGACAGCGACAATGAGCAGTTCTTC.

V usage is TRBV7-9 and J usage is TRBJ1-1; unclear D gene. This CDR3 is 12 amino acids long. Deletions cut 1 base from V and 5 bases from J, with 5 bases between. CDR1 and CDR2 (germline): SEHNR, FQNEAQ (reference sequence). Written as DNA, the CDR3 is TGTGCCAGCAGCTTAGATGGGACTGAAGCTTTCTTT. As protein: CASSLDGTEAFF.

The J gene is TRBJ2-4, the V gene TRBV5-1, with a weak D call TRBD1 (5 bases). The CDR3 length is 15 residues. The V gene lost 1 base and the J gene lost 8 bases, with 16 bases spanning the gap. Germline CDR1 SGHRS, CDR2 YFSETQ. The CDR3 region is CASSLTGVIGDIQYF. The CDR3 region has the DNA TGCGCCAGCAGCTTGACAGGTGTCATTGGGGACATTCAGTACTTC.

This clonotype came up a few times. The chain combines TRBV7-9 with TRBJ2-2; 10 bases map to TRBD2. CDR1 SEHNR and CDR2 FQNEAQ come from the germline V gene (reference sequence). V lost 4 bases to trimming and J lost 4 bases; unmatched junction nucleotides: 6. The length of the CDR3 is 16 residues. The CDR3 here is CASSYPSGRSTGELFF. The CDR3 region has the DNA TGTGCCAGCAGCTACCCTAGCGGGAGAAGCACCGGGGAGCTGTTTTTT.

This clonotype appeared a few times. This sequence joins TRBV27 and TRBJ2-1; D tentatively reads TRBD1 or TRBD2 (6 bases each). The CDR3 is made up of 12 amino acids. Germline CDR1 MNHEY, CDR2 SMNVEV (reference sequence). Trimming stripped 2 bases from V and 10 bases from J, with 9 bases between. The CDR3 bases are TGTGCCAGCAGTTTAATCGGGGGCGAGCAGTTCTTC. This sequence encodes CASSLIGGEQFF.

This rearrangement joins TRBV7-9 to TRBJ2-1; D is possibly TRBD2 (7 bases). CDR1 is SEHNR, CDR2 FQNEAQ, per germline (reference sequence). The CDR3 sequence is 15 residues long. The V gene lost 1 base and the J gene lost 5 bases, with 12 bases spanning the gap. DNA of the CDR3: TGTGCCAGCAGCTTAGTGGCGGGGGCCCACAATGAGCAGTTCTTC. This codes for CASSLVAGAHNEQFF.

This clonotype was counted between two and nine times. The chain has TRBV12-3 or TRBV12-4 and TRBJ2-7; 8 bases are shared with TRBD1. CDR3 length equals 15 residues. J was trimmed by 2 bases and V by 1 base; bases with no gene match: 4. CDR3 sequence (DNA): TGTGCCAGCAGTTTAGGGACAGGGACGACCTACGAGCAGTACTTC. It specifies CASSLGTGTTYEQYF.

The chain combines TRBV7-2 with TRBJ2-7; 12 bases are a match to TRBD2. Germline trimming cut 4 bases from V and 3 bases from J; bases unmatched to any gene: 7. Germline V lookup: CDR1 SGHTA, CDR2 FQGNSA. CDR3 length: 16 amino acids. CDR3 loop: CASSSPSGRAIYEQYF. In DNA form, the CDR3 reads TGTGCCAGCAGCTCCCCTAGCGGGAGGGCCATCTACGAGCAGTACTTC.

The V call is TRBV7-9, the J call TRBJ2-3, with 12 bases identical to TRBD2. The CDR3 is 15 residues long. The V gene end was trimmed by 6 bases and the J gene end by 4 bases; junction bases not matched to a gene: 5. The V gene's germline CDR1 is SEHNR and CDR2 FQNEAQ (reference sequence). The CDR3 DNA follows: TGTGCCAGCAGGGCACTAGCGGGAGGAGCAGATACGCAGTATTTT. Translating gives CASRALAGGADTQYF.